This TCR beta chain appears in the sequencing data of a study of OX40 agonist ivuxolimab in advanced cancers. General study results and limits: In a subset of nonresponders, normalized T-cell clonal expansion was also low. Researchers report that CD8+ T cells had, on average, more expanded clones than CD4+. At doses 0.1 to 3.0 mg/kg, CD4+ and CD8+ clones expanded.

Here immunoSEQ multiplex PCR was the method, and the copy in TCRdb shows in-frame clones only, minus some. The data contain roughly 100,000 clones, about 85% of them singletons. Blood was sampled at baseline, cycle 4 day 1, and cycle 7 day 1. About this clone: Its antigen is not identified.

This CDR3 has 16 amino acids. Germline V gene sequence: CDR1 LGHNT, CDR2 FRNRAP. V lost 0 bases, J lost 7 bases, and 16 bases lay in between. This sample comprised CD4+ or CD8+ T cells sorted from blood, obtained in a trial of the OX40 agonist ivuxolimab. The chain employs TRBV12-5 and TRBJ2-1; D perhaps matches TRBD2 (5 bases). This clonotype was obtained from an adult with an advanced solid tumor such as melanoma, head and neck, liver or kidney cancer. This chain's CDR3 is CASGLVLEASMNEQFF. DNA of the CDR3: TGTGCTAGTGGTTTGGTATTGGAGGCTAGCATGAATGAGCAGTTCTTC. The full variable domain, its missing parts supplied by reference TRBV12-5 and TRBJ2-1, is DARVTQTPRHKVTEMGQEVTMRCQPILGHNTVFWYRQTMMQGLELLAYFRNRAPLDDSGMPKDRFSAEMPDATLATLKIQPSEPRDSAVYFCASGLVLEASMNEQFFGPGTRLTVL.